This is a list of T cell receptor beta chains from one sample in a study of PD-1 blockade in classical Hodgkin lymphoma. The assay was immunoSEQ multiplex PCR, and TCRdb's table has in-frame clones only and misses some. Found here are about 75,000 clones, just over 90% of them singletons; the top ten hold 7.5% to 9.5%. Sequencing used peripheral blood mononuclear cells (PBMCs), obtained at baseline. The receptor source for this set is a human donor with classical Hodgkin lymphoma. The CDR3 runs from the conserved cysteine through the conserved F or W. The order of the fields is J gene, D gene, clone size, V gene, CDR3 DNA, CDR3 protein. D genes are given only for firm matches. Clone size is not always given. Where it is, it says once, few, many or a class for expanded clones.

j_call: TRBJ2-3
d_call: NA
clone_size: NA
v_call: TRBV19
cdr3_nt: TGTGCCAGTAGTCTACGGACAGCTAGCACAGATACGCAGTATTTT
cdr3_aa: CASSLRTASTDTQYF

j_call: TRBJ2-5
d_call: NA
clone_size: NA
v_call: TRBV27
cdr3_nt: TGTGCCAGCAGTTTAATCACGGGACAAGAGACCCAGTACTTC
cdr3_aa: CASSLITGQETQYF

j_call: TRBJ1-2
d_call: NA
clone_size: NA
v_call: TRBV5-1
cdr3_nt: TGCGCCAGCAGCTTTGGGTCCCAAGCTAACTATGGCTACACCTTC
cdr3_aa: CASSFGSQANYGYTF

j_call: TRBJ2-5
d_call: TRBD2
clone_size: NA
v_call: TRBV23-1
cdr3_nt: TGCGCCAGCAGTCAAGCGGGAGGGCCGGGAGAGACCCAGTACTTC
cdr3_aa: CASSQAGGPGETQYF

j_call: TRBJ2-5
d_call: TRBD2
clone_size: NA
v_call: TRBV9
cdr3_nt: TGTGCCAGCAGCGCGGGGGGCCTAGCGGGTGTCGGAGAGACCCAGTACTTC
cdr3_aa: CASSAGGLAGVGETQYF

j_call: TRBJ2-3
d_call: NA
clone_size: few
v_call: TRBV7-9
cdr3_nt: TGTGCCAGTTCAACGCAGTATTTT
cdr3_aa: CASSTQYF

j_call: TRBJ2-2
d_call: NA
clone_size: NA
v_call: TRBV29-1
cdr3_nt: TGCAGCGTGATAACAGGGAACCGGAACACCGGGGAGCTGTTTTTT
cdr3_aa: CSVITGNRNTGELFF

j_call: TRBJ2-7
d_call: TRBD1
clone_size: NA
v_call: TRBV11-1
cdr3_nt: TGTGCCAGCAGCTTAGCGCAGGGGGCCCACGAGCAGTACTTC
cdr3_aa: CASSLAQGAHEQYF

j_call: TRBJ2-1
d_call: NA
clone_size: NA
v_call: TRBV29-1
cdr3_nt: TGCAGCGTTGAATTGTTGGCGGACTCCTACAATGAGCAGTTCTTC
cdr3_aa: CSVELLADSYNEQFF

j_call: TRBJ2-5
d_call: TRBD2
clone_size: NA
v_call: TRBV2
cdr3_nt: TGTGCCAGCAGGCGAAGCGGGGGGCCCGGGGAGACCCAGTACTTC
cdr3_aa: CASRRSGGPGETQYF

j_call: TRBJ1-6
d_call: NA
clone_size: once
v_call: TRBV6-5
cdr3_nt: TGTGCCAGCATCACGACAGGCTCTTCACCCCTCCACTTT
cdr3_aa: CASITTGSSPLHF

j_call: TRBJ2-7
d_call: NA
clone_size: few
v_call: TRBV9
cdr3_nt: TGTGCCAGCAGCGTAGACCGGGAACCCTACGAGCAGTACTTC
cdr3_aa: CASSVDREPYEQYF

j_call: TRBJ1-3
d_call: TRBD1
clone_size: NA
v_call: TRBV7-3
cdr3_nt: TGTGCCAGCAGCGGCCGGGACAGGGTGAACACCATATATTTT
cdr3_aa: CASSGRDRVNTIYF

j_call: TRBJ1-6
d_call: NA
clone_size: NA
v_call: TRBV2
cdr3_nt: TGTGCCAGCACCGACGGAAACTATTCACCCCTCCACTTT
cdr3_aa: CASTDGNYSPLHF

j_call: TRBJ2-2
d_call: NA
clone_size: once
v_call: TRBV19
cdr3_nt: TGTGCCAGTAGTATTGGGGGGGACACATTTCACACCGGGGAGCTGTTTTTT
cdr3_aa: CASSIGGDTFHTGELFF

j_call: TRBJ1-5
d_call: NA
clone_size: NA
v_call: TRBV27
cdr3_nt: TGTGCGTTTACAGGGATCAACCAGCCCCAGCATTTT
cdr3_aa: CAFTGINQPQHF

j_call: TRBJ1-1
d_call: NA
clone_size: once
v_call: TRBV5-1
cdr3_nt: TGCGCCAGCAGCATGGGGATACGGGGTGGGACTGAAGCTTTCTTT
cdr3_aa: CASSMGIRGGTEAFF